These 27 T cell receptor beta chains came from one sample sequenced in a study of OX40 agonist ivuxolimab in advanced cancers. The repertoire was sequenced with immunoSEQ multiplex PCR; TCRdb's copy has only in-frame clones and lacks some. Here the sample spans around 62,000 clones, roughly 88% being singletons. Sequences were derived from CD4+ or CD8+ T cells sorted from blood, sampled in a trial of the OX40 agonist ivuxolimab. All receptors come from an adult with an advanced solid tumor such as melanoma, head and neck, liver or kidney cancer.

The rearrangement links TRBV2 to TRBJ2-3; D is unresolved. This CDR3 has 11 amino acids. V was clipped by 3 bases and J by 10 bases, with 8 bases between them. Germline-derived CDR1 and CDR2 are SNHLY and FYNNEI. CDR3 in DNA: TGTGCCAGCAGTGATGGAAGGCCGCAGTATTTT. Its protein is CASSDGRPQYF.

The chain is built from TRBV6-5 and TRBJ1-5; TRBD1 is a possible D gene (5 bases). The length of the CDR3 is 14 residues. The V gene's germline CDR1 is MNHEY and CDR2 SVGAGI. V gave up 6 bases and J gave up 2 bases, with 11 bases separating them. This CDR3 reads CASRMGGGNQPQHF. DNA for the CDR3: TGTGCCAGCAGAATGGGGGGGGGCAATCAGCCCCAGCATTTT.

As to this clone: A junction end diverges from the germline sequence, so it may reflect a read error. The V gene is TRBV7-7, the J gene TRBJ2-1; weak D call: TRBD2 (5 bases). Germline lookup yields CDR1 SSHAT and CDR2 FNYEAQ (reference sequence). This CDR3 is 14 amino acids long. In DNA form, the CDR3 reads TGTGCTAGCAGCTTAATTGGAGGAGGAGATGAGCAGTTCTTC. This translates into CASSLIGGGDEQFF.

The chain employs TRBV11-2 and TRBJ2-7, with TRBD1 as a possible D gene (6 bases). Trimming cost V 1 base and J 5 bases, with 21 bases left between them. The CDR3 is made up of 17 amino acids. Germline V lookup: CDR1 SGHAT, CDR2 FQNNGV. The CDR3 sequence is CASSLVIPGHNLNEQYF. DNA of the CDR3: TGTGCCAGCAGCTTAGTTATTCCGGGACACAACTTAAACGAGCAGTACTTC.

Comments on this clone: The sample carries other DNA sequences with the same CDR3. CDR3 residues: CASSVGSPDTQYF. In nucleotides, the CDR3 is TGTGCCAGCAGCGTAGGGTCCCCAGATACGCAGTATTTT. The rearrangement links TRBV9 to TRBJ2-3; D not resolved. This CDR3 region has 13 residues. CDR1 SGDLS and CDR2 YYNGEE come from the germline V gene. The V end lost 0 bases, the J end lost 4 bases, and 6 bases lay between the germline ends.

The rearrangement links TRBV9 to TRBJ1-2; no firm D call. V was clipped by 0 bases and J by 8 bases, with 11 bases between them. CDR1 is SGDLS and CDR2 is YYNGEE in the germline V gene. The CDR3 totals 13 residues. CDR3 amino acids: CASSVEVESGYTF. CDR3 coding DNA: TGTGCCAGCAGCGTAGAGGTCGAATCAGGCTACACCTTC.

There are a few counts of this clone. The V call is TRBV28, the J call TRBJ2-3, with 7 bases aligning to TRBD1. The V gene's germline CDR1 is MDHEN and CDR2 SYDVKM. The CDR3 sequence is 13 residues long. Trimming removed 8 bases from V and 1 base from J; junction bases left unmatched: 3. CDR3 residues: CASQTGGTDTQYF. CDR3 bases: TGTGCCAGCCAAACAGGGGGCACAGATACGCAGTATTTT.

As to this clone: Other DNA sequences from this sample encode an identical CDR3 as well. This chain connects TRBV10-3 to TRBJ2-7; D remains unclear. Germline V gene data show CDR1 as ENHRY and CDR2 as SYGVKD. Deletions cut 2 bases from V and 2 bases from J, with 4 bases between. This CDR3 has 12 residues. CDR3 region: CAISETTYEQYF. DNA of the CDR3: TGTGCCATCAGTGAGACTACCTACGAGCAGTACTTC.

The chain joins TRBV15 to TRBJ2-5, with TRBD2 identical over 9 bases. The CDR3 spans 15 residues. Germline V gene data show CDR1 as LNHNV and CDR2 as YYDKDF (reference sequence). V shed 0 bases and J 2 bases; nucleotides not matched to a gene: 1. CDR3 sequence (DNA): TGTGCCACCAGCAGAGAGCTAGCGGGGCAAGAGACCCAGTACTTC. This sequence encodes CATSRELAGQETQYF.

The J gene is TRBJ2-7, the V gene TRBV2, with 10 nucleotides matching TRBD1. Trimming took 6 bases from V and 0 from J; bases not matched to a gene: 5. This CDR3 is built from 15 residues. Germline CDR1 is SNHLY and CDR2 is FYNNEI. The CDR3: CASRAGTGDSYEQYF. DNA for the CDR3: TGTGCCAGCAGAGCCGGGACAGGGGACTCCTACGAGCAGTACTTC.

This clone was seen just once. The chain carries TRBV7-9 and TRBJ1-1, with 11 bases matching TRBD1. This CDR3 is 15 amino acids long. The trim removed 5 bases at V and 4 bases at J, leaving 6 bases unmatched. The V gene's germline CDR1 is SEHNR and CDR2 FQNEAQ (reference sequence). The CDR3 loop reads CASSPWDRGSTEAFF. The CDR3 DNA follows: TGTGCCAGCAGCCCCTGGGACAGGGGGTCCACTGAAGCTTTCTTT.

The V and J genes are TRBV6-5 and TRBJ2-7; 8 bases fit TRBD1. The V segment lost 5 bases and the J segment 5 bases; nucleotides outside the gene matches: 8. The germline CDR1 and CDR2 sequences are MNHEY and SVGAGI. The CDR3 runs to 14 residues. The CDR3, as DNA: TGTGCCAGCAGTCAGGGACAGGCAGTGGACGAGCAGTACTTC. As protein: CASSQGQAVDEQYF.

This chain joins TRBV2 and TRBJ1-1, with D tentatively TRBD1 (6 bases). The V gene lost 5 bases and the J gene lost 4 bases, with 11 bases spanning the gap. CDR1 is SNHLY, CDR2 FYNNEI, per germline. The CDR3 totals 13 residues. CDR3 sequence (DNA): TGTGCCAGCAGTCTTACAGGGTTCACTGAAGCTTTCTTT. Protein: CASSLTGFTEAFF.

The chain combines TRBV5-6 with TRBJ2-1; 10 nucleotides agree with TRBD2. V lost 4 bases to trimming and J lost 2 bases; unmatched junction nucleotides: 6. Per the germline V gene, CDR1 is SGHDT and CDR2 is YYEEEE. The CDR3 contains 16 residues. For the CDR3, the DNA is TGTGCCAGCAGCGCCCGGACTAGCGGAACCTACAATGAGCAGTTCTTC. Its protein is CASSARTSGTYNEQFF.

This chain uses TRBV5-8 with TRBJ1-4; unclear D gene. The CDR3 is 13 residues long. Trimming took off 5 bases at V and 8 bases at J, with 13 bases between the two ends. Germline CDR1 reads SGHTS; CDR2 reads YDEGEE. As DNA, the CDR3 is TGTGCCAGCAGTCGCGCCCCCTGGGAAAAACTGTTTTTT. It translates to CASSRAPWEKLFF.

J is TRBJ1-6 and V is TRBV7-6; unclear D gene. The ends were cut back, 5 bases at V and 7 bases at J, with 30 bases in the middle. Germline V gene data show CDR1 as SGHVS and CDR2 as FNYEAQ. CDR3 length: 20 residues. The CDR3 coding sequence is TGTGCCAGCAGCCTCCGCCCGGGCAACCCCGGGGAATTGAGGAATTCACCCCTCCACTTT. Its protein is CASSLRPGNPGELRNSPLHF.

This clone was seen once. This CDR3 reads CSVTGVSYEQYF. In DNA, the CDR3 is TGCAGCGTTACAGGAGTGTCCTACGAGCAGTACTTC. J is TRBJ2-7 and V is TRBV29-1; a weak D match, TRBD1 (5 bases). The V end was cut by 5 bases, the J end by 1 base, with 9 bases between. Germline-derived CDR1 and CDR2 are SQVTM and ANQGSEA. CDR3 length equals 12 residues.

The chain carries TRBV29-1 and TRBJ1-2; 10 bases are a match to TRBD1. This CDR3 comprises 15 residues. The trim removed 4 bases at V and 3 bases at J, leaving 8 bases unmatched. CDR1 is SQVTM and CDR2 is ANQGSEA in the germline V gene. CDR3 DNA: TGCAGCGTTGGGGTAGGGACAGGGGTACACTATGGCTACACCTTC. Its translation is CSVGVGTGVHYGYTF.

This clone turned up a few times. In DNA form, the CDR3 reads TGTGCCATCAGTGAGTCGAGCCGGGAGGCTTTGGGCTACACCTTC. Translation gives CAISESSREALGYTF. This sequence joins TRBV10-3 and TRBJ1-2; D is ambiguous. There are 15 residues in the CDR3. V gave up 0 bases and J gave up 8 bases, with 16 bases separating them. CDR1 and CDR2 (germline): ENHRY, SYGVKD.

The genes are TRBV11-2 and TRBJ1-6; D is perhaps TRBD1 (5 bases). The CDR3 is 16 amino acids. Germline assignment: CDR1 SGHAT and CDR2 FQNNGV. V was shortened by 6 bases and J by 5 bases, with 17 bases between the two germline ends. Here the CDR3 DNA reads TGTGCCAGCAGATTTACCGGGACGGGGGATAATTCACCCCTCCACTTT. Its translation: CASRFTGTGDNSPLHF.

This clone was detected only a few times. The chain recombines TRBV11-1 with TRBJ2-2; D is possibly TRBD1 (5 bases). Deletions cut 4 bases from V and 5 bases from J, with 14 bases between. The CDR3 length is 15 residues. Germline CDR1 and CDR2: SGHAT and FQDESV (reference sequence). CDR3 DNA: TGTGCCAGCAGCTCCCGGACACTTTCTACCGGGGAGCTGTTTTTT. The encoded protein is CASSSRTLSTGELFF.

CDR3 sequence reads: CASSLAWGTGDGYTF. The CDR3 DNA sequence: TGCGCCAGCAGCTTGGCGTGGGGGACAGGGGACGGCTACACCTTC. This chain uses TRBV5-1 with TRBJ1-2; 10 bases fit TRBD1. This CDR3 contains 15 residues. Germline V gene data show CDR1 as SGHRS and CDR2 as YFSETQ. V shed 0 bases and J 8 bases; nucleotides not matched to a gene: 7.

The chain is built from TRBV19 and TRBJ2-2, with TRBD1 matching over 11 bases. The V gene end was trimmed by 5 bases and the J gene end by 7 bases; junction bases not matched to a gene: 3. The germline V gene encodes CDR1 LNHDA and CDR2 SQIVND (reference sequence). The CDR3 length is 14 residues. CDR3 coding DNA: TGTGCCAGTAGTGGGGACAGGGGGTTCGGGGAGCTGTTTTTT. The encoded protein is CASSGDRGFGELFF.

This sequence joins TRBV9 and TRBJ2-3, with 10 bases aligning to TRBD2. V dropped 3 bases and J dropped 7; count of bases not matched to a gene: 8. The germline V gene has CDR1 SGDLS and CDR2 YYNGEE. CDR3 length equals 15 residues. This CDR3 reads CASSASAGGPNTQYF. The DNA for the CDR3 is TGTGCCAGCAGCGCTTCAGCGGGGGGGCCAAATACGCAGTATTTT.

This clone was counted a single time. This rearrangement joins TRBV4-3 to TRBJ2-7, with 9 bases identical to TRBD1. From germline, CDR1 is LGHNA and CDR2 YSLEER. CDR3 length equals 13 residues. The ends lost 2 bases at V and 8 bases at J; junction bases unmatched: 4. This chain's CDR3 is CASSQLTGGKQYF. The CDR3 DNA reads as TGCGCCAGCAGCCAACTAACAGGGGGCAAGCAGTACTTC.

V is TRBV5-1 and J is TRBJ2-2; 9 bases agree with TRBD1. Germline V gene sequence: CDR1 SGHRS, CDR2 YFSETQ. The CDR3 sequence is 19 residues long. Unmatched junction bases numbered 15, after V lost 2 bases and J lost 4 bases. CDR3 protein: CASSLERTGVSAGTGELFF. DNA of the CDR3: TGCGCCAGCAGCTTAGAGAGGACAGGGGTGAGCGCGGGCACCGGGGAGCTGTTTTTT.

The CDR3 reads CASSEGLGPGSNQPQHF. In nucleotides, the CDR3 is TGTGCCAGCAGCGAGGGCTTGGGACCCGGTAGCAATCAGCCCCAGCATTTT. V usage is TRBV9 and J usage is TRBJ1-5; possibly TRBD1 for D (5 bases). The germline V gene has CDR1 SGDLS and CDR2 YYNGEE. V was shortened by 3 bases and J by 0 bases, with 16 bases between the two germline ends. This CDR3 is built from 17 residues.